One sample yielded the 5 T cell receptor beta chains listed below, sequenced in a study of sequential checkpoint blockade in melanoma. Measured with immunoSEQ multiplex PCR; TCRdb has only the in-frame clones, and not every one. The data show fewer than 20,000 clones, under 65% seen once. Treatment noted: randomized to nivolumab then ipilimumab (arm A) or the reverse (arm B). This material consisted of CD8+ T cells sorted from blood (inferred from file names), taken from a patient given nivolumab and ipilimumab in sequence. Receptors originate from a human donor with melanoma.

The rearrangement joins TRBV6-5 to TRBJ1-2; TRBD1 aligns across 7 bases. CDR3 size: 13 residues. Per the germline V gene, CDR1 is MNHEY and CDR2 is SVGAGI. V lost 7 bases to trimming and J lost 7 bases; unmatched junction nucleotides: 9. The CDR3 DNA follows: TGTGCCAGCACCTCACAGGGGTGGTCTGGCTACACCTTC. As protein: CASTSQGWSGYTF.

The V and J genes are TRBV13 and TRBJ2-7; 8 bases align to TRBD2. The length of the CDR3 is 14 residues. Germline V CDR1 and CDR2: PRHDT, FYEKMQ (reference sequence). The J segment lost 9 bases and the V segment lost 0 bases, leaving 7 bases of the junction unmatched. Here the CDR3 DNA reads TGTGCCAGCAGCTTAGGCAGCGGGAGAAGCGGGCAGTACTTC. Protein: CASSLGSGRSGQYF.

This clone is labeled as medium-sized. V gene TRBV9 combines with J gene TRBJ1-1; a weak D match, TRBD1 (5 bases). The V gene's germline CDR1 is SGDLS and CDR2 YYNGEE. The CDR3 is made up of 18 amino acids. Trimming took off 0 bases at V and 0 bases at J, with 18 bases between the two ends. The CDR3 DNA reads as TGTGCCAGCAGCGTAGCCCCCCTCGAAGACAGCATGAACACTGAAGCTTTCTTT. This gives the protein CASSVAPLEDSMNTEAFF.

By share, this clone ranks as medium-sized. The chain couples TRBV19 to TRBJ2-7; maybe TRBD2 (5 bases). The V gene lost 3 bases and the J gene lost 1 base, with 10 bases spanning the gap. CDR1 is LNHDA, CDR2 SQIVND, per germline (reference sequence). This CDR3 region has 14 residues. The CDR3 sequence is CASSIRAASYEQYF. The CDR3 region has the DNA TGTGCCAGTAGTATTAGAGCGGCGTCCTACGAGCAGTACTTC.

The gene calls are TRBV2 and TRBJ2-1; TRBD2 agrees at 8 bases. The length of the CDR3 is 15 residues. Looked up from germline, CDR1 is SNHLY and CDR2 is FYNNEI. The V gene end was trimmed by 10 bases and the J gene end by 1 base; junction bases not matched to a gene: 9. The CDR3 nucleotides are TGTGCCATCCCAGCGTTAGCGGGGTCCTACAATGAGCAGTTCTTC. It yields the protein CAIPALAGSYNEQFF.